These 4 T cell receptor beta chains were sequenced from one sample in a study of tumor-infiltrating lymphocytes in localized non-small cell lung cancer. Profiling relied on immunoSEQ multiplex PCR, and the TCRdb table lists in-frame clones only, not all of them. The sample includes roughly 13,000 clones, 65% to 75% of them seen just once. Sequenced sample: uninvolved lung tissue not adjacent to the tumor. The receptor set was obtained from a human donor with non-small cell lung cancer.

CDR3 bases: TGTGCCAGCAGCTTTTGGCAGGGTGGTAACTCTGGGGCCAACGTCCTGACTTTC. Translation: CASSFWQGGNSGANVLTF. The chain joins TRBV11-2 to TRBJ2-6, with a tentative D call TRBD1 (5 bases). The CDR3 is 18 amino acids. In germline, CDR1 is SGHAT, CDR2 FQNNGV. Trimming removed 3 bases at V and 0 bases at J, with 15 bases between.

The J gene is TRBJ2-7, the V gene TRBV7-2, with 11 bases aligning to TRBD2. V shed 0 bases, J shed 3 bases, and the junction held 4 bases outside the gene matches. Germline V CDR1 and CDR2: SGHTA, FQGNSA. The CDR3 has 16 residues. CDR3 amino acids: CASSLAPGTSGYEQYF. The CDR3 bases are TGTGCCAGCAGCTTAGCTCCCGGGACTAGCGGCTACGAGCAGTACTTC.

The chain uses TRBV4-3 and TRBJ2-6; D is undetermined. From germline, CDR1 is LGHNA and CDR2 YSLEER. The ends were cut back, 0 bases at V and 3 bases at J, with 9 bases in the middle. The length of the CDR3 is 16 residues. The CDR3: CASSQDAGLGANVLTF. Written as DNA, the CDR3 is TGCGCCAGCAGCCAAGATGCCGGGCTTGGGGCCAACGTCCTGACTTTC.

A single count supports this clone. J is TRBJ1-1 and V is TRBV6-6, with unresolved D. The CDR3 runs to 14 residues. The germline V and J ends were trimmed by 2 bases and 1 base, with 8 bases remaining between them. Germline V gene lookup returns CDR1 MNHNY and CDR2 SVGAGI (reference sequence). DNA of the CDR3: TGTGCCAGCAGTTACCGGGCGGGGAACACTGAAGCTTTCTTT. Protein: CASSYRAGNTEAFF.